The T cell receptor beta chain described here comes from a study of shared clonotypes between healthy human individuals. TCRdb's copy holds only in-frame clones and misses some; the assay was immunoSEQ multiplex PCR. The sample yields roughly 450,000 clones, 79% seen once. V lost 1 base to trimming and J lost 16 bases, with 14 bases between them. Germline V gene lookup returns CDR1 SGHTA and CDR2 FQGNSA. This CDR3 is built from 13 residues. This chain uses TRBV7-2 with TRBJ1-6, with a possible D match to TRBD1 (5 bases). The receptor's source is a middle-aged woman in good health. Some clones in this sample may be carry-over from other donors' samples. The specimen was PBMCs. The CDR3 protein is CASSLGSSGRLHF. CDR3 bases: TGTGCCAGCAGCTTAGGGTCGTCAGGGAGGCTCCACTTT.